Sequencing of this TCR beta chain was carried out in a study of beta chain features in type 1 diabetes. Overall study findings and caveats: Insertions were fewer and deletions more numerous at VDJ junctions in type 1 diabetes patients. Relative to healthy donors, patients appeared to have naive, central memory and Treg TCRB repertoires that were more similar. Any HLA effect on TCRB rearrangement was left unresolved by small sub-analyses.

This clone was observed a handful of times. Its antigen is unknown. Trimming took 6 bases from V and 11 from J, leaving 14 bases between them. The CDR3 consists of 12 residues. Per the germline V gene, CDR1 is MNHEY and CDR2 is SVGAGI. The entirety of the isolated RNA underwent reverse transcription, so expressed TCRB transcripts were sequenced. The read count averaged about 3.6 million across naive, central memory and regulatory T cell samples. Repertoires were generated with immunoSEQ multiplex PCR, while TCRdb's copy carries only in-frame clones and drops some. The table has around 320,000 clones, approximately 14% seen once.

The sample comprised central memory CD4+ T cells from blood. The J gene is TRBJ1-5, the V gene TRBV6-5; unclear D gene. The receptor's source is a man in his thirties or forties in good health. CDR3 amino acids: CASSSESGAQHF. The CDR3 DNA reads TGTGCCAGCAGCTCCGAGTCTGGAGCCCAGCATTTT.